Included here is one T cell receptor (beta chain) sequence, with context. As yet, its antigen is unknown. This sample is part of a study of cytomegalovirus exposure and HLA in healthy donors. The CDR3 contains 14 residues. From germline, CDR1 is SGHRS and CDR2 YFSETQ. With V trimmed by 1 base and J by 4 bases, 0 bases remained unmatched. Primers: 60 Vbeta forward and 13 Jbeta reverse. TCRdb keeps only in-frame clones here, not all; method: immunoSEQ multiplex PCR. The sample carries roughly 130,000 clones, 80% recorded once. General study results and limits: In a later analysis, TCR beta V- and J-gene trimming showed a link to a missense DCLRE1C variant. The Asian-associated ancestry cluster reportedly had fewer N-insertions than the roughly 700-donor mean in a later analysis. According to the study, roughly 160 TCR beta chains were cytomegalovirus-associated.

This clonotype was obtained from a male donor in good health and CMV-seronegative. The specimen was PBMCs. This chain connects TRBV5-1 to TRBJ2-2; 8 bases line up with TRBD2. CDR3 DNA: TGCGCCAGCAGCTTGACTAGCGGCACCGGGGAGCTGTTTTTT. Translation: CASSLTSGTGELFF.